The clone carrying this T cell receptor beta chain was observed a handful of times. The V end was cut by 0 bases, the J end by 1 base, with 4 bases between. Per the germline V gene, CDR1 is SGHRS and CDR2 is YFSETQ. This CDR3 has 13 residues. This sample was taken from a study of blood T cell repertoires in COVID-19. At the level of the study: The analysed material was cDNA or gDNA that came from T cells, B-cell-depleted T cells, or PBMCs.

Participants were aged about 18 to 89 years from approximately 24 US areas. Clinical histories supplied by participants themselves formed the basis of cohort assignment. Donors in Cohort 3 who had recovered were those with two negative PCRs, healthcare professional clearance, or resolution of their symptoms. Here immunoSEQ multiplex PCR was the method, and the copy in TCRdb shows in-frame clones only, minus some. The profile covers 150,000 to 200,000 clones, with more than 75% appearing a single time and around 16% taken by the ten largest. The chain recombines TRBV5-1 with TRBJ1-2; D remains unclear. Material for sequencing was PBMCs or T cells enriched from blood (not recorded which). The TCR was taken from a woman aged 45 to 65 who had recovered from COVID-19. CDR3 protein: CASSLASNYGYTF. DNA of the CDR3: TGCGCCAGCAGCTTGGCCAGTAACTATGGCTACACCTTC.